This entry describes one T cell receptor (beta chain). Its antigen is as yet unknown. This entry comes from a study of CD8+ T cells in alopecia areata. Study details: Twice a day, 5 to 10 mg of oral tofacitinib was administered to treated patients. Treatment ran 6 to 18 months, with 6 months of follow-up afterward.

CDR3 length: 16 residues. The V end lost 5 bases, the J end lost 1 base, and 15 bases lay between the germline ends. The germline V gene has CDR1 SNHLY and CDR2 FYNNEI. Lesional scalp punch biopsies and peripheral blood were collected from alopecia areata patients. Study-wide results and caveats: Affected scalp, especially in alopecia totalis/universalis, had a higher clonality than normal scalp did. Whereas mice showed it more clearly, TCR sharing across patients was murkier, possibly because of HLA.

The sequencing template was cDNA reverse transcribed from extracted RNA. TCRdb's table, derived via immunoSEQ multiplex PCR, lists solely in-frame clones and lacks some. The sample has 5,700 or so clones, roughly 64% seen once; the top ten hold roughly 10%. This receptor was obtained from a human donor with alopecia areata. Here the sequenced sample was skin, taken at week 0. The chain is built from TRBV2 and TRBJ1-5, with D unclear. CDR3 amino acids: CASSRSLLGSNQPQHF. The CDR3 DNA sequence: TGTGCCAGCAGTCGCAGCCTCCTAGGAAGCAATCAGCCCCAGCATTTT. The variable domain in full, with the rest retrieved from reference TRBV2 and TRBJ1-5, is EPEVTQTPSHQVTQMGQEVILRCVPISNHLYFYWYRQILGQKVEFLVSFYNNEISEKSEIFDDQFSVERPDGSNFTLKIRSTKLEDSAMYFCASSRSLLGSNQPQHFGDGTRLSIL.